The source of this TCR beta chain is a study of blood T cell repertoires in COVID-19. Overall study context: Italy, Spain and the United States were the sources of the convalescent and acute COVID-19 samples. In each case, the material was cDNA or gDNA derived from T cells, B-cell-depleted T cells, or PBMCs.

Those enrolled, adults aged roughly 18 to 89 years, came from fewer than 25 US areas. The CDR3 loop spans 11 amino acids. CDR1 is MNHEY and CDR2 is SVGAGI in the germline V gene. Deletions cut 6 bases from V and 10 bases from J, with 10 bases between. Authors' methods: Reference gene primer amplification gave estimated nucleated cell counts. The table came from immunoSEQ multiplex PCR; TCRdb's copy has only in-frame clones and leaves some out. The V and J calls and clone size are taken from that table; D and trimming were inferred from the DNA. The data show around 470,000 clones, roughly 91% seen once.

The chain is built from TRBV6-5 and TRBJ2-1; TRBD2 is a possible D gene (5 bases). The TCR was taken from a young man who had recovered from COVID-19. Material: PBMCs or T cells enriched from blood (not recorded which). In nucleotides, the CDR3 is TGTGCCAGCAGCCGAGGGAGAGAGCAGTTCTTC. This encodes CASSRGREQFF.